This TCR beta chain was sequenced during a study of blood T cells in healthy people across ages. This clonotype occurred many times. The use of a sample-barcoded 5' primer and a J-beta primer mix characterized a second PCR of about 7 to 12 cycles. TCRdb redid the calling of the 5' RACE reads with MiXCR, one entry per CDR3 protein. The data contain 650,000 to 800,000 distinct CDR3 sequences, over 40% of them singletons. Germline loops: CDR1 MDHEN, CDR2 SYDVKM. The CDR3 spans 14 residues. Trimming left V 1 base short and J 8 bases short, with 12 bases between. The sample consisted of blood. The sequence was obtained from a woman of 80 years or more in good health. V is TRBV28 and J is TRBJ2-4; D possibly corresponds to TRBD2 (5 bases). The CDR3 loop is CASSLSQDGDIQYF. CDR3 bases: TGTGCCAGCAGTTTATCGCAGGACGGGGACATTCAGTACTTC.